These 18 T cell receptor beta chains came from one sample sequenced in a study of GPR56 and killer-like receptors on CD4 memory cells. For each CDR3 protein, TCRdb gives one entry from its re-call of the reads, without DNA. The clone table shows around 3,000 distinct CDR3 sequences, with the ten largest holding nearly 5.5%. Cells were FACS-enriched into one of five CD4+ populations defined by killer cell lectin-like receptor and GPR56 expression. Sequencing was carried out using memory CD4+ T cells from blood. These receptors came from a human donor in good health.

The chain combines TRBV11-3 with TRBJ2-1; there is no DNA to check the TCRdb D call of TRBD1. The CDR3 spans 14 residues. CDR1 and CDR2 from the germline V gene are SGHNT and YENEEA. CDR3: CASSLAAEGGEQFF.

V usage is TRBV29-1 and J usage is TRBJ1-1; absent DNA, TCRdb's TRBD1 call cannot be checked. Germline V lookup: CDR1 SQVTM, CDR2 ANQGSEA. CDR3 length: 11 residues. This CDR3 is CSDGGQGEAFF. The variable domain in full, completed from reference TRBV29-1 and TRBJ1-1, reads SAVISQKPSRDICQRGTSLTIQCQVDSQVTMMFWYRQQPGQSLTLIATANQGSEATYESGFVIDKFPISRPNLTFSTLTVSNMSPEDSSIYLCSDGGQGEAFFGQGTRLTVV.

Judged by frequency, this clonotype is medium-sized. This rearrangement joins TRBV9 to TRBJ2-5. Germline loops: CDR1 SGDLS, CDR2 YYNGEE. The CDR3 consists of 18 residues. The CDR3 protein is CASSVAPTGSLGKETQYF. The entire variable domain, with the rest obtained from reference TRBV9 and TRBJ2-5, is as follows: DSGVTQTPKHLITATGQRVTLRCSPRSGDLSVYWYQQSLDQGLQFLIQYYNGEERAKGNILERFSAQQFPDLHSELNLSSLELGDSALYFCASSVAPTGSLGKETQYFGPGTRLLVL.

The chain links TRBV16 to TRBJ2-7. CDR1 is KGHSY, CDR2 FQNENV, per germline. This CDR3 is 14 amino acids long. The CDR3 is CASSLSMGSYEQYF.

The chain has TRBV11-2 and TRBJ2-2; TCRdb gives TRBD1 as the D gene, but with no DNA this cannot be confirmed. CDR3 size: 14 residues. In germline, CDR1 is SGHAT, CDR2 FQNNGV. Here the CDR3 reads CASSPVRGTGELFF.

The rearrangement uses TRBV20-1 and TRBJ1-5; checking the TCRdb D call of TRBD1 is not possible without DNA. Germline-derived CDR1 and CDR2 are DFQATT and SNEGSKA (reference sequence). This CDR3 is built from 16 residues. The CDR3 sequence is CSARRGTGNSNQPQHF.

The CDR3: CASSLGPTRDRGLGPREKLFF. The chain links TRBV12-3 or TRBV12-4 to TRBJ1-4; TCRdb reports TRBD1, a call that lacks DNA to check it against. CDR3 length equals 21 residues.

The rearrangement uses TRBV20-1 and TRBJ1-2. Per the germline V gene, CDR1 is DFQATT and CDR2 is SNEGSKA (reference sequence). This CDR3 is built from 13 residues. The CDR3 is CSANKEAIYGYTF.

The chain uses TRBV12-3 or TRBV12-4 and TRBJ1-5. The CDR3 totals 17 residues. CDR3 sequence: CASSRQSGPQSNQPQHF.

The chain combines TRBV6-1 with TRBJ2-7; absent DNA, TCRdb's TRBD1 call cannot be checked. This CDR3 is 14 amino acids long. The V gene's germline CDR1 is MNHNS and CDR2 SASEGT. The CDR3 protein is CASSEAGAPYEQYF.

The chain couples TRBV12-3 or TRBV12-4 to TRBJ2-6. The CDR3 is made up of 13 amino acids. The CDR3 sequence is CASSELRANVLTF.

V and J are TRBV6-1 and TRBJ2-4; TCRdb lists TRBD2, though no DNA is available to test this call. Germline V lookup: CDR1 MNHNS, CDR2 SASEGT. CDR3 length: 13 residues. The CDR3 region is CASSESSGGLQYF.

The CDR3 loop is CASSGGGRKTQYF. The chain employs TRBV12-3 or TRBV12-4 and TRBJ2-5; TCRdb designates TRBD1, a call that cannot be tested without DNA. This CDR3 is built from 13 residues.

This clonotype shows up as medium-sized (0.01 to 0.1%) by frequency. This rearrangement joins TRBV27 to TRBJ2-2. Germline values: CDR1 MNHEY, CDR2 SMNVEV (reference sequence). This CDR3 contains 13 residues. The CDR3 region is CASSFSHTGELFF.

The genes are TRBV2 and TRBJ2-1. The CDR3 extends over 14 amino acids. CDR1 is SNHLY, CDR2 FYNNEI, per germline. The CDR3 reads CASKIGMGSDEQFF. The full variable domain, in which reference TRBV2 and TRBJ2-1 provide the parts outside the CDR3, is EPEVTQTPSHQVTQMGQEVILRCVPISNHLYFYWYRQILGQKVEFLVSFYNNEISEKSEIFDDQFSVERPDGSNFTLKIRSTKLEDSAMYFCASKIGMGSDEQFFGPGTRLTVL.

The chain couples TRBV20-1 to TRBJ2-5; lacking DNA, the TRBD2 call made by TCRdb goes unchecked. CDR3 size: 12 residues. CDR1 and CDR2 from the germline V gene are DFQATT and SNEGSKA (reference sequence). The CDR3 protein is CSARRQGKTQYF.

The gene calls are TRBV9 and TRBJ1-2; TCRdb selects TRBD1, and the lack of DNA leaves this call unchecked. This CDR3 is built from 16 residues. Germline values: CDR1 SGDLS, CDR2 YYNGEE. The CDR3 region is CASRSEGGAPNYGYTF.

The chain couples TRBV20-1 to TRBJ2-1; the TCRdb D gene call, TRBD2, has no DNA to confirm it. The germline gives CDR1 DFQATT, CDR2 SNEGSKA (reference sequence). The CDR3 length is 12 residues. The CDR3 here is CSARTSVYEQFF.